This TCR beta chain was identified in a study of blood T cell repertoires in COVID-19. Looking at the study overall: PBMCs, B-cell-depleted T cells, or T cells were the source of the cDNA or gDNA that made up the material.

Generated by immunoSEQ multiplex PCR, the TCRdb table keeps only in-frame clones and is missing some. The top ten clones hold roughly 4% of a sample with about 330,000 clones, roughly 90% of them seen once. The CDR3 sequence is 15 residues long. Germline values: CDR1 SGDLS, CDR2 YYNGEE. The trim removed 3 bases at V and 5 bases at J, leaving 7 bases unmatched. The V and J genes are TRBV9 and TRBJ1-4; 7 nucleotides align to TRBD1. Material for sequencing was peripheral blood. This clonotype originated in a woman aged 45 to 65 with active or convalescent COVID-19. The DNA of the CDR3 is TGTGCCAGCAGCGAAACGGGACAGCTCAATGAAAAACTGTTTTTT. This encodes CASSETGQLNEKLFF.